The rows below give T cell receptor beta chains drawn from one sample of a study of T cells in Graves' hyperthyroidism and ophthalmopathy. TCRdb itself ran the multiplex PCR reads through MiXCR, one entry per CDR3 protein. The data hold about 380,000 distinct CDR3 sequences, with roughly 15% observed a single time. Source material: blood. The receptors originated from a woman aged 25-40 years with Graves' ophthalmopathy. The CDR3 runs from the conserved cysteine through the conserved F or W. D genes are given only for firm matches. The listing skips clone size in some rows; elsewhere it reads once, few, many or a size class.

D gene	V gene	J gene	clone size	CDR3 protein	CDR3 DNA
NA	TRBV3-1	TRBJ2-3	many	CASSRIATDTQYF	TGTGCCAGCAGCCGAATTGCCACAGATACGCAGTATTTT
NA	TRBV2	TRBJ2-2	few	CASSVGGRGTGELFF	TGTGCCAGCAGTGTTGGGGGACGGGGCACCGGGGAGCTGTTTTTT
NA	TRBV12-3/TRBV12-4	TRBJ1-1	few	CASSLQVLEAFF	TGTGCCAGCAGTTTGCAGGTCCTCGAAGCTTTCTTT
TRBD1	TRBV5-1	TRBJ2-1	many	CASSASRDRAGEQFF	TGCGCCAGCAGCGCTTCCCGGGACAGGGCCGGTGAGCAGTTCTTC
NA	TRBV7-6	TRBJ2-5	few	CASSSSYQETQYF	TGTGCCAGCAGCTCCTCATACCAAGAGACCCAGTACTTC
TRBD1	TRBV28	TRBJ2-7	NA	CASVRQGANEQYF	TGTGCCAGCGTCCGACAGGGGGCCAACGAGCAGTACTTC
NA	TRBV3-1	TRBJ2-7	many	CASSQDPSSYEQYF	TGTGCCAGCAGCCAAGACCCCAGCTCCTACGAGCAGTACTTC
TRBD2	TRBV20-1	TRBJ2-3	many	CSARVQAGGYTDTQYF	TGCAGTGCTAGAGTCCAAGCGGGGGGGTACACAGATACGCAGTATTTT
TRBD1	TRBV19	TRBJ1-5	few	CASTETGGSQPQHF	TGTGCCAGCACCGAGACAGGGGGCTCTCAGCCCCAGCATTTT
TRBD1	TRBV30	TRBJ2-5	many	CAGSTGGKIETQYF	TGTGCCGGATCAACAGGGGGCAAGATAGAGACCCAGTACTTC
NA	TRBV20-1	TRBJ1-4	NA	CSASNSGTWGEKLFF	TGCAGTGCCAGCAATTCCGGGACATGGGGTGAAAAACTGTTTTTT
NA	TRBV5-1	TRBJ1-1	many	CASGLSGAMNTEAFF	TGCGCCAGCGGACTGTCGGGGGCGATGAACACTGAAGCTTTCTTT
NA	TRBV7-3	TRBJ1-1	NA	CASSLTRLGGLNTEAFF	TGTGCCAGCAGCTTAACTAGATTGGGGGGCCTGAACACTGAAGCTTTCTTT
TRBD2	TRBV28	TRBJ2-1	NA	CAGSLGGNYNEQFF	TGTGCCGGCAGTTTGGGGGGGAACTACAATGAGCAGTTCTTC
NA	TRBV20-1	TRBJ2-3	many	CSAHNTVSTDTQYF	TGCAGTGCCCACAATACCGTAAGCACAGATACGCAGTATTTT
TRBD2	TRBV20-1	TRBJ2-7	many	CSARNPFLAGLYEQYF	TGCAGTGCTAGAAACCCCTTTCTAGCGGGCCTCTACGAGCAGTACTTC
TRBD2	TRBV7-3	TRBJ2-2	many	CASSPILAGSTGELFF	TGTGCCAGCAGCCCGATACTAGCGGGGAGCACCGGGGAGCTGTTTTTT
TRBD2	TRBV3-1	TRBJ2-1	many	CASSPGGGQFF	TGTGCCAGCAGCCCCGGGGGGGGGCAGTTCTTC
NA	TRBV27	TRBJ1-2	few	CASSSRRYGYTF	TGTGCCAGCAGTTCCCGGCGTTATGGCTACACCTTC
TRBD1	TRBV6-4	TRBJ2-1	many	CASSGQGTAGYNEQFF	TGTGCCAGCAGCGGACAGGGCACGGCGGGCTACAATGAGCAGTTCTTC
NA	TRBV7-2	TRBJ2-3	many	CASSYLGGVGDTQYF	TGTGCCAGCAGCTACTTAGGCGGGGTCGGGGATACGCAGTATTTT
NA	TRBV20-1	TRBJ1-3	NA	CSASRSGRSGNTIYF	TGCAGTGCTAGCCGGTCAGGCCGGTCTGGAAACACCATATATTTT
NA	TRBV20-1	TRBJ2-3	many	CSARQARDTQYF	TGCAGTGCTAGGCAAGCACGAGATACGCAGTATTTT